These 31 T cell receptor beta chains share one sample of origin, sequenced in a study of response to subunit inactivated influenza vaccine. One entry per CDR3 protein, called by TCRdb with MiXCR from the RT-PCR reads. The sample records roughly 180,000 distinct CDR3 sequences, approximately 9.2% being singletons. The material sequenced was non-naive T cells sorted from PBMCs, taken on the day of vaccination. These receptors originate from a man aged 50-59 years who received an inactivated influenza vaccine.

DNA of the CDR3: TGCGCCAGCAGCTTGGCAAGGGGACTAGCGGACATTTACTCCTACAATGAGCAGTTCTTC. Translating it yields CASSLARGLADIYSYNEQFF. J is TRBJ2-1 and V is TRBV5-1; 11 nucleotides match TRBD2. The CDR3 has 20 amino acids. Germline V gene data show CDR1 as SGHRS and CDR2 as YFSETQ. V dropped 0 bases and J dropped 0; count of bases not matched to a gene: 11.

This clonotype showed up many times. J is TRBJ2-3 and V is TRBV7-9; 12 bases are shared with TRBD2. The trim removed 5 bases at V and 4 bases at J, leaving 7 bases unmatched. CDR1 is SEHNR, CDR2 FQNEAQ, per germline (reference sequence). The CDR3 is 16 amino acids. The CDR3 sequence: CASSLGTSGFSDTQYF. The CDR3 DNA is TGTGCCAGCAGCCTTGGGACTAGCGGGTTCTCAGATACGCAGTATTTT.

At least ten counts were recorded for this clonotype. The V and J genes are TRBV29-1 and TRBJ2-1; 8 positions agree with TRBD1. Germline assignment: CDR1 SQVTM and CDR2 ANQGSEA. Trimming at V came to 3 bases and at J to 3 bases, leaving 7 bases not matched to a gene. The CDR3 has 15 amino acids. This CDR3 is CSVESWDRNYNEQFF. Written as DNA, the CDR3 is TGCAGCGTTGAGTCGTGGGACAGGAACTACAATGAGCAGTTCTTC.

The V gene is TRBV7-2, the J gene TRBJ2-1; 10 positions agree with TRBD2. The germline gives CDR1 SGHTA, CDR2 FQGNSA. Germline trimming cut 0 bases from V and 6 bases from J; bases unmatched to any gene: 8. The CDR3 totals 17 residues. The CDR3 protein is CASSLASGRAPGNEQFF. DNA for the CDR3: TGTGCCAGCAGCTTAGCGAGCGGGAGGGCCCCGGGCAATGAGCAGTTCTTC.

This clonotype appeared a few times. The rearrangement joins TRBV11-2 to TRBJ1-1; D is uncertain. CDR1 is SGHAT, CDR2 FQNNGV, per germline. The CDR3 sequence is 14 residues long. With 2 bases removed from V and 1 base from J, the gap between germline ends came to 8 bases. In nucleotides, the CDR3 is TGTGCCAGCAGCTTAATTACAGCGAACACTGAAGCTTTCTTT. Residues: CASSLITANTEAFF. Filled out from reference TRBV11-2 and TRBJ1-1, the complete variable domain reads EAGVAQSPRYKIIEKRQSVAFWCNPISGHATLYWYQQILGQGPKLLIQFQNNGVVDDSQLPKDRFSAERLKGVDSTLKIQPAKLEDSAVYLCASSLITANTEAFFGQGTRLTVV.

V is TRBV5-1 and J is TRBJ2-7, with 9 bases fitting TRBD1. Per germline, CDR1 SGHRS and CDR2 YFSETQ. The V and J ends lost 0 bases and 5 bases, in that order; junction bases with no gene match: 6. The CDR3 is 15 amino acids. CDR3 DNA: TGCGCCAGCAGCTTGGTGGGACAGGGACACCACGAGCAGTACTTC. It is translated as CASSLVGQGHHEQYF.

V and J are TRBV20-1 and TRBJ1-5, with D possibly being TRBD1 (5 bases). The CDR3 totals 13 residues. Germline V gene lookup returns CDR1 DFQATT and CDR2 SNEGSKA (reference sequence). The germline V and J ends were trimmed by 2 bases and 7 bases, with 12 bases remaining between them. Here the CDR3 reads CSARLQGGQPQHF. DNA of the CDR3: TGCAGTGCTAGACTGCAGGGTGGGCAGCCCCAGCATTTT.

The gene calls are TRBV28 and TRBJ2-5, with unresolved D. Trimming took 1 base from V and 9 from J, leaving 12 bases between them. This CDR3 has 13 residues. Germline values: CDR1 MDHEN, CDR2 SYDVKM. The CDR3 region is CASSLSERVPQYF. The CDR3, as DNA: TGTGCCAGCAGTTTATCTGAACGAGTACCCCAGTACTTC.

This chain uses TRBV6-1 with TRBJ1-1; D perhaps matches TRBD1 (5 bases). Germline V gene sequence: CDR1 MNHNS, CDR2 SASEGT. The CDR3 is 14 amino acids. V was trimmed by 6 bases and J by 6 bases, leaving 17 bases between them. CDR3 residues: CASRRQNLMAEAFF. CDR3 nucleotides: TGTGCCAGCAGAAGACAGAATTTGATGGCTGAAGCTTTCTTT.

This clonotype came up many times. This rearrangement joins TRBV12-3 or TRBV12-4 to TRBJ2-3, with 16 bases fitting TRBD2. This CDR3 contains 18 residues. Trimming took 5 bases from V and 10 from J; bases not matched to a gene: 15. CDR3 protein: CASSPRGGTSGRAFAQYF. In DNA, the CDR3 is TGTGCCAGCAGTCCAAGAGGGGGGACTAGCGGGAGGGCCTTTGCGCAGTATTTT.

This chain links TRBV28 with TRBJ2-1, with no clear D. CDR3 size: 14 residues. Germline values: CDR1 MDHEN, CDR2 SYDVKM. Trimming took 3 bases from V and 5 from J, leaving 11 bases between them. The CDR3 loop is CASSLPVGNNEQFF. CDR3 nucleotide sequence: TGTGCCAGCAGTTTGCCAGTAGGGAACAATGAGCAGTTCTTC.

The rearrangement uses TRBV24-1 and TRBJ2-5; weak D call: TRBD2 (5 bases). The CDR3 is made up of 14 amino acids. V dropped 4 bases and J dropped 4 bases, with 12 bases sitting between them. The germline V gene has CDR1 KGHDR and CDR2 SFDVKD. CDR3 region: CATSESGKGETQYF. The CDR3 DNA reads TGTGCCACCAGTGAATCCGGGAAGGGAGAGACCCAGTACTTC.

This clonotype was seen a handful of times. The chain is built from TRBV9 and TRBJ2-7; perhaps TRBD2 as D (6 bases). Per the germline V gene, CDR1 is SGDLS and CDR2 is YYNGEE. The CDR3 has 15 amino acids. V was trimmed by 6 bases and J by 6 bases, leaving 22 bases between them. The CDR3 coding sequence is TGTGCCAGCACAACAGATTCGGGCTCCGGGGGCGAGCAGTACTTC. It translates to CASTTDSGSGGEQYF. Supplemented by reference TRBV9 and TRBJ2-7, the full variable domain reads DSGVTQTPKHLITATGQRVTLRCSPRSGDLSVYWYQQSLDQGLQFLIQYYNGEERAKGNILERFSAQQFPDLHSELNLSSLELGDSALYFCASTTDSGSGGEQYFGPGTRLTVT.

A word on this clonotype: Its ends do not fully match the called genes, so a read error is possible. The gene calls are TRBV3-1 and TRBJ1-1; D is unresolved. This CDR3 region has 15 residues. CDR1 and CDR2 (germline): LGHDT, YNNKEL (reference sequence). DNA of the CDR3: TGTGCCACCAGCCAAGATTCTCTGCGGGTGGGTGAAGCTTTCTTT. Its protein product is CATSQDSLRVGEAFF. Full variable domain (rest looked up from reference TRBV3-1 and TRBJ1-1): DTAVSQTPKYLVTQMGNDKSIKCEQNLGHDTMYWYKQDSKKFLKIMFSYNNKELIINETVPNRFSPKSPDKAHLNLHINSLELGDSAVYFCATSQDSLRVGEAFFGQGTRLTVV.

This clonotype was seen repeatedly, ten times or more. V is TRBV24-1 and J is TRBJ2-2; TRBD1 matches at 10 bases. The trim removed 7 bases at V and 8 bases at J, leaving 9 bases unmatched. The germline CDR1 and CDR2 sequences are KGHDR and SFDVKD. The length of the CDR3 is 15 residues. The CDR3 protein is CATSPGTGAIGELFF. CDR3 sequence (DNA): TGTGCCACCAGCCCCGGGACAGGGGCTATAGGGGAGCTGTTTTTT.

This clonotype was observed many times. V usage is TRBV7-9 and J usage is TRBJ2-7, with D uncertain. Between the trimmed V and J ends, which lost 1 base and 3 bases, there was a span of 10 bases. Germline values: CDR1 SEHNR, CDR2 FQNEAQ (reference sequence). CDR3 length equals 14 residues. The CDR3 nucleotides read TGTGCCAGCAGCTTAGTTGGCCATGACTACGAGCAGTACTTC. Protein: CASSLVGHDYEQYF.

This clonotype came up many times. The CDR3 protein is CSASSGLAGGSSYNEQFF. The CDR3 coding sequence is TGCAGTGCTAGCTCGGGACTAGCGGGGGGGAGCTCCTACAATGAGCAGTTCTTC. V gene TRBV20-1 combines with J gene TRBJ2-1; TRBD2 aligns across 16 bases. CDR1 is DFQATT and CDR2 is SNEGSKA in the germline V gene (reference sequence). The CDR3 spans 18 residues. J was trimmed by 0 bases and V by 3 bases; bases with no gene match: 5.

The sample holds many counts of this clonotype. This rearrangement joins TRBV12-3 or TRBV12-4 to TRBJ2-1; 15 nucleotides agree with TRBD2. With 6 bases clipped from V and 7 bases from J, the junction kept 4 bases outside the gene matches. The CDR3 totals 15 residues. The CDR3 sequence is CASRSGTSGRNEQFF. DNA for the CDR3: TGTGCCAGCAGAAGTGGGACTAGCGGGAGGAATGAGCAGTTCTTC.

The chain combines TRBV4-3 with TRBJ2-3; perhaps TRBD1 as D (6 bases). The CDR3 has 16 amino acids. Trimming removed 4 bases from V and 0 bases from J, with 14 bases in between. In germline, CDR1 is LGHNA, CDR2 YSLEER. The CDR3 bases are TGCGCCAGCAGCCTTGAGTACAGGGTTAGCACAGATACGCAGTATTTT. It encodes CASSLEYRVSTDTQYF.

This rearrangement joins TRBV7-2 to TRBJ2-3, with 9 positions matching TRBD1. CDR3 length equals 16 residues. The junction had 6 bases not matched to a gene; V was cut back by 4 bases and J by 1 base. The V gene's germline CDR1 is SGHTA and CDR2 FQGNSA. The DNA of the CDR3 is TGTGCCAGCAGCTACGCACAGGGGGCCGGCACAGATACGCAGTATTTT. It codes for CASSYAQGAGTDTQYF.

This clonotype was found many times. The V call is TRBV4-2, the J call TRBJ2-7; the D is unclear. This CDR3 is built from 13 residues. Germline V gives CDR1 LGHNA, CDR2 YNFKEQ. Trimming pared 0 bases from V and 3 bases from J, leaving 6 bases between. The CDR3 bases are TGTGCCAGCAGCCAAGAACGAGGCTACGAGCAGTACTTC. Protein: CASSQERGYEQYF.

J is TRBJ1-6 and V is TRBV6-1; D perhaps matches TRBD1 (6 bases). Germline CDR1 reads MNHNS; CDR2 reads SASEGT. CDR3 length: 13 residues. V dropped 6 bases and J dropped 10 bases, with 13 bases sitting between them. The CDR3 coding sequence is TGTGCCAGCAGCACGGACAGACTCTCACCCCTCCACTTT. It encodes CASSTDRLSPLHF.

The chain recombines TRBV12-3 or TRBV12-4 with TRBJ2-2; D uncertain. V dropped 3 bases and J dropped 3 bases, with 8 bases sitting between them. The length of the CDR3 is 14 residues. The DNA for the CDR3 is TGTGCCAGCAGTTTCGGCGCAGACACCGGGGAGCTGTTTTTT. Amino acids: CASSFGADTGELFF.

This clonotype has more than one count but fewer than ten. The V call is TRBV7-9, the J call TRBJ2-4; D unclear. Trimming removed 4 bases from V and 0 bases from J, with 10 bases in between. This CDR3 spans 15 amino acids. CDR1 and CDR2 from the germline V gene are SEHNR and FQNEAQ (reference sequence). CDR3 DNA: TGTGCCAGCAGCTCCTCAAACAGAGCCAAAAACATTCAGTACTTC. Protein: CASSSSNRAKNIQYF.

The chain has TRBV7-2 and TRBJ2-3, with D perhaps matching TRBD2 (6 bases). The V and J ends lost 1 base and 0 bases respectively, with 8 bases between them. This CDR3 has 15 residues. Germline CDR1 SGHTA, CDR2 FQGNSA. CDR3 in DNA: TGTGCCAGCAGCTTAGAGGGGACTAGCACAGATACGCAGTATTTT. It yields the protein CASSLEGTSTDTQYF.

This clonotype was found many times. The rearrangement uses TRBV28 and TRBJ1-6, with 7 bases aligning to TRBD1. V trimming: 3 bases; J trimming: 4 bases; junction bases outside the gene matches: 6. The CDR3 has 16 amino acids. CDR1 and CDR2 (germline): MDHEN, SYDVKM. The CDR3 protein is CASSFTGTAYNSPLHF. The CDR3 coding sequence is TGTGCCAGCAGTTTCACCGGGACAGCATATAATTCACCCCTCCACTTT.

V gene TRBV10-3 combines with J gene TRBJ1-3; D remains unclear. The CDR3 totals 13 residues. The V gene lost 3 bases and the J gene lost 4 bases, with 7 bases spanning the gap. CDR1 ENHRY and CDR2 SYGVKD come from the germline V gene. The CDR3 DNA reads TGTGCCATCAGTGAAACCGCAGGAAACACCATATATTTT. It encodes CAISETAGNTIYF.

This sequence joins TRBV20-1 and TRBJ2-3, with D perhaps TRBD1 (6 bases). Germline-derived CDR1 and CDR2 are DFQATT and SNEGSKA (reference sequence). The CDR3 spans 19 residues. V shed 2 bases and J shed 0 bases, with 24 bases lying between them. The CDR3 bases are TGCAGTGCTAGACGCCTCCCGGACAGTTCCTTCTCTAGCACAGATACGCAGTATTTT. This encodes CSARRLPDSSFSSTDTQYF.

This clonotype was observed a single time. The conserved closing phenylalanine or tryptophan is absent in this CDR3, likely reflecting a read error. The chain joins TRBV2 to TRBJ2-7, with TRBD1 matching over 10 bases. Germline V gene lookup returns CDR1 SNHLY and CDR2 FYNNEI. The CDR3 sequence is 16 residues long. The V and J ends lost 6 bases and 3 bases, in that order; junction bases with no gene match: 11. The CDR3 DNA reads TGTGCCAGCAGCGGGAACCGGGACAGGGGAATCTACGAGCAGTACTTA. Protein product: CASSGNRDRGIYEQYL.

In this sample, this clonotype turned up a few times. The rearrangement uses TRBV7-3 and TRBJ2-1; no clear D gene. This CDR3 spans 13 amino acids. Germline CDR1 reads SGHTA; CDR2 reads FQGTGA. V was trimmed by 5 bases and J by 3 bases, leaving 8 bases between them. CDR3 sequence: CASSASYYNEQFF. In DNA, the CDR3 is TGTGCCAGCAGCGCCTCTTACTACAATGAGCAGTTCTTC.

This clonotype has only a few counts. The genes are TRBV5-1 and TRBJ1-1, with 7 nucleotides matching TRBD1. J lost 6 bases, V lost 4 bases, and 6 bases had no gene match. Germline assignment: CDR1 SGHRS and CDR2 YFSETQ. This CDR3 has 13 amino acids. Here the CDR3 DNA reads TGCGCCAGCAGCCCGGAGGGGGCTGCTGAAGCTTTCTTT. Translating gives CASSPEGAAEAFF.